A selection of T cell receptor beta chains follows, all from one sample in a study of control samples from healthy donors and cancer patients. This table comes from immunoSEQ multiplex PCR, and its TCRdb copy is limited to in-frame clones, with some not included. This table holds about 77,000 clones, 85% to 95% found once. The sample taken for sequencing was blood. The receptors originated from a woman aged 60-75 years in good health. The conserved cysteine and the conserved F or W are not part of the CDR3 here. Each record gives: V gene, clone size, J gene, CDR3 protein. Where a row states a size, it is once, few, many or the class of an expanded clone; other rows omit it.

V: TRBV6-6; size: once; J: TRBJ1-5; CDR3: ASSYGLYSNQPQH
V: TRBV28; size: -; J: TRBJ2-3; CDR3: ASSFGTSGNGTDTQY
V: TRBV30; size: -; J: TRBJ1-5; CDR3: AWSATSRRVPQH
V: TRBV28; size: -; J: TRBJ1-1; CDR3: ASSTIGGVKNTEAF
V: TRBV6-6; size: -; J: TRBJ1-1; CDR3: ASSYQNTEAF
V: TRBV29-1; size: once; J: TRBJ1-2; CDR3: SVGPGTGYGYT
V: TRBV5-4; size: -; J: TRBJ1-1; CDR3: ASSSRASWDTEAF
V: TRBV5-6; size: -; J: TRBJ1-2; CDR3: ASSFSQGARYGYT
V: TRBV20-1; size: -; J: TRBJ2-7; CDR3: SASATPKQY
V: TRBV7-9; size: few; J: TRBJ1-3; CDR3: ASSFSGQGAGNTIY
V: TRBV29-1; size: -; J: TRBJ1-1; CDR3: SVEGTGNTEAF
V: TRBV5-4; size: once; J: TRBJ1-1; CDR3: ASSLARTEAF
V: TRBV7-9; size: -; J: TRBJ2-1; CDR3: ASSLVGGRVYNEQF
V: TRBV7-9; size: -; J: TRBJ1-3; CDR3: ASSRDRANTIY
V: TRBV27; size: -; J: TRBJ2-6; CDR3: ASSSSVGANVLT
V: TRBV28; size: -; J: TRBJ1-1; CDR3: ASSRGGQGMNTEAF
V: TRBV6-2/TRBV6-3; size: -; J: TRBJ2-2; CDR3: ASSYSEAGHTGELF
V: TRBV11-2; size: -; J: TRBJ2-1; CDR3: ASSPDRGLYNEQF
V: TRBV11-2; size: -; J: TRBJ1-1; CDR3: ASGIRGFEAF
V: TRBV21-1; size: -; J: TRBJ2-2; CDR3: ASSTQEGDTGELF
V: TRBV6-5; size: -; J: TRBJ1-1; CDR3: ASSQGSTEAF
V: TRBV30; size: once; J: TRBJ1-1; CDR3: AWSVGTQGSAAF
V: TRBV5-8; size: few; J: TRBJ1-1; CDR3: ASSLSGRVTEAF
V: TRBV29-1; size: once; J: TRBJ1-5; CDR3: SVIGGPNQPQH
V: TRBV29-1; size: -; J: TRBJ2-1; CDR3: SVIVSYNEQF
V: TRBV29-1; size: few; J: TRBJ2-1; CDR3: SVRGQSDNEQF
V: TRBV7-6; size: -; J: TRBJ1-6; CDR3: ASSPEGPPGSPLH
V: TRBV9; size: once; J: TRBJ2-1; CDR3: ASSVSSRRDNEQF
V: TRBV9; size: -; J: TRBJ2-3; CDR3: ASSPTSNGPGYTDTQY
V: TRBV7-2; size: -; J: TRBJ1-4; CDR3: ASSLSGGWSGKLF
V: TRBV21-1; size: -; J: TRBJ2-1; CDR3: ASSKVGQGYYNEQF
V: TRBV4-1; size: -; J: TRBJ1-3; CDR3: ASSHPTGGGNTIY
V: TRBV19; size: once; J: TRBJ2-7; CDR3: ASAWARDYEQY
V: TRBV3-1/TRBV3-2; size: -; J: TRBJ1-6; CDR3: ASSQAGGNSPLH
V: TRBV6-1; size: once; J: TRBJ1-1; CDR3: ASSERGMNTEAF
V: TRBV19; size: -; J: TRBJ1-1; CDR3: ATVRGGIRDTEAF
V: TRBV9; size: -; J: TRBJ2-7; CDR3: ASSVESFWDEQY
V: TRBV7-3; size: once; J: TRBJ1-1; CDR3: ASSSQENTEAF
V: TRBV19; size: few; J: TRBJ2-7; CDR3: ASGVQGASEQY
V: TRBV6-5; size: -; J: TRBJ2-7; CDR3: ASSSIHEQY
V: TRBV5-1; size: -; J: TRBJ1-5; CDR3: ASSLDGPGKSNQPQH
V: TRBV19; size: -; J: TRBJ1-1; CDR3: ASSISISGQKAF
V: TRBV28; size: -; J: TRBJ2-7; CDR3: ASSLGYGGNNEQY
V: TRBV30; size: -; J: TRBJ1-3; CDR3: AWSAVSGNTIY
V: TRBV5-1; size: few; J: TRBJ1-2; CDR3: ASSPGGYGYT
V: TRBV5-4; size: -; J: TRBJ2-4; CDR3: ASSLRTSGKNIQY
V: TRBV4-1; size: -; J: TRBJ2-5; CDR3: ASSHGSSGRVQETQY
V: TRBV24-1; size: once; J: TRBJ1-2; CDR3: ATSDTRQGYNYGYT
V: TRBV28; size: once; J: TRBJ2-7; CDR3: ASERTGLYEQY
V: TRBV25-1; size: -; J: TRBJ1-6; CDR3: ASSDGFGNSPLH
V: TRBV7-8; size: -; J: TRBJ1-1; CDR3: ASSPTGRLNTEAF
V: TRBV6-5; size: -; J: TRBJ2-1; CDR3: ASSYLAGVINEQF
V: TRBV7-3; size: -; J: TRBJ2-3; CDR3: ASSSGQMEADTQY
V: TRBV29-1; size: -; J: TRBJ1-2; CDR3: SVRQGTDWGYT
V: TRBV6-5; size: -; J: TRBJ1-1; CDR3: ASSFHNSGPTEAF
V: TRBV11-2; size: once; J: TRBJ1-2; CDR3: ASSLGYRDGYT
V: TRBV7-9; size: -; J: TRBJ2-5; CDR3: ASRSGASGTQY
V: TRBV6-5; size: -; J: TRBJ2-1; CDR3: ASSYRDETYNEQF
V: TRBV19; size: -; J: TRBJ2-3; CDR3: ASSIPFSPSADTQY